The entry that follows covers one T cell receptor beta chain sequence. No antigen is known for it. Per germline, CDR1 ENHRY and CDR2 SYGVKD. This CDR3 spans 13 amino acids. V lost 4 bases and J lost 4; bases outside the gene matches: 2. The data are from a study of PD-1 blockade in classical Hodgkin lymphoma. General observations from the study: Relapsed/refractory patients reportedly had the lowest baseline TCR diversity, below newly diagnosed patients, who were below healthy donors.

Time point here: cycle 4 day 1 (C4D1), after six to seven weeks of nivolumab. Relapse was seen in all patients after autologous stem cell transplantation, and brentuximab vedotin exposure was variable. The method was immunoSEQ multiplex PCR; TCRdb's version includes in-frame clones alone and lacks a portion of them. The sample holds more than 95,000 clones, roughly nine tenths seen once. The sequencing used peripheral blood mononuclear cells (PBMCs), collected before the fourth cycle of nivolumab. This receptor was obtained from a human donor with classical Hodgkin lymphoma. V gene TRBV10-3 combines with J gene TRBJ1-2, with TRBD1 matching 8 bases. The CDR3 spells CAISGGQGYGYTF. CDR3 DNA sequence: TGTGCCATCAGTGGTGGACAGGGCTATGGCTACACCTTC.